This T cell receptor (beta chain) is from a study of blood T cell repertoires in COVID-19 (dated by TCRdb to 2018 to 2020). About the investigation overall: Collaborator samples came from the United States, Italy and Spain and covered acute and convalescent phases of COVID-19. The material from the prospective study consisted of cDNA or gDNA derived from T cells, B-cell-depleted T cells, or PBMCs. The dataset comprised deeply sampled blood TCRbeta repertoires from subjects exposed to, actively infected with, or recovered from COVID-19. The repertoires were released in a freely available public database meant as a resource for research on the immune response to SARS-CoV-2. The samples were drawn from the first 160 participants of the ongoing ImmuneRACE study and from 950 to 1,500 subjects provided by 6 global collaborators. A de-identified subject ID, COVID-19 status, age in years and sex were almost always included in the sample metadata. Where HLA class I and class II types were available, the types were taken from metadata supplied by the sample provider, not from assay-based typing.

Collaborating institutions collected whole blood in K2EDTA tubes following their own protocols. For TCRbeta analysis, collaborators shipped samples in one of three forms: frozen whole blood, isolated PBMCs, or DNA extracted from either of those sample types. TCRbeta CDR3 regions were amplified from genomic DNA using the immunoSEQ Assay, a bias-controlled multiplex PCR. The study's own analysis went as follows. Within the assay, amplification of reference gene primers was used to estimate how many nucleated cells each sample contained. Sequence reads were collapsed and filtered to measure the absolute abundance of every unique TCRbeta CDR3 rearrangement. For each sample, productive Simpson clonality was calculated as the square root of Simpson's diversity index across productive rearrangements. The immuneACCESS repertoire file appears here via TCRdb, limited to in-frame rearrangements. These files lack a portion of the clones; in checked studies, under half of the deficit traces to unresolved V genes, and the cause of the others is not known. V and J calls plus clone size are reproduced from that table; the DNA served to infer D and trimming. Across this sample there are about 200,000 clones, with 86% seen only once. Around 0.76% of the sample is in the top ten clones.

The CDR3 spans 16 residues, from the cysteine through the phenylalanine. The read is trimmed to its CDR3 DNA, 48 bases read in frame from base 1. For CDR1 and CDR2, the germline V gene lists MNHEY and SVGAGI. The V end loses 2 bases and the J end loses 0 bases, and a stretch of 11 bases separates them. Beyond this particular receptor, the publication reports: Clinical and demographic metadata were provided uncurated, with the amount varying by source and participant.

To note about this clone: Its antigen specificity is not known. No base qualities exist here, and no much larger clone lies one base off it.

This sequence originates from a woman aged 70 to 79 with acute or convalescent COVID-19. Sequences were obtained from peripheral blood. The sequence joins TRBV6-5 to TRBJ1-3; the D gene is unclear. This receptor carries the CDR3 CASSYAQASSGNTIYF. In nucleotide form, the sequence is TGTGCCAGCAGTTACGCGCAGGCGAGCTCTGGAAACACCATATATTTT.